The rows below give T cell receptor beta chains drawn from one sample of a study of T cell responses to AZD1222 COVID-19 vaccine. Some clones are missing from TCRdb's copy, which holds only in-frame ones; the method was immunoSEQ multiplex PCR. The sample contains 100,000 to 150,000 clones, approximately 84% of which appear only once. Sequencing was performed on peripheral blood, taken on day 0 of AZD1222 vaccination. These receptors originate from an adult in good health. The conserved cysteine and the conserved F or W are not part of the CDR3 here.

>TRBV5-1|TRBJ1-1
ASSRGRNTEAF
>TRBV18|TRBJ1-3
ASSPPRTLTGNTIY
>TRBV30|TRBJ1-4
AWSDDPLEKLF
>TRBV5-1|TRBJ1-1
ASSLDGDAAF
>TRBV27|TRBJ2-1
ASSTAGTAAYNEQF
>TRBV5-6|TRBJ1-1
ASSFGRGAEAF
>TRBV9|TRBJ2-1
ASTLRERGDEQF
>TRBV28|TRBJ1-4
ASSPSISNEKLF
>TRBV9|TRBJ2-1
ASSVGGQRFYNEQF
>TRBV7-9|TRBJ1-3
ASSLSTGNTIY
>TRBV7-9|TRBJ1-2
ASRPQGYDYGYT
>TRBV19|TRBJ1-4
ASRYSATNEKLF
>TRBV5-1|TRBJ1-6
ASSFRPGNNSPLH